Following are 27 T cell receptor beta chains from one sample sequenced in a study of blood T cell repertoires in COVID-19. Sequencing used immunoSEQ multiplex PCR; TCRdb keeps in-frame clones, though not all of them. The sample has about 370,000 clones; more than 80% are singletons. Source material: PBMCs or T cells enriched from blood (not recorded which). These receptors came from a man between 18 and 29 years old who had recovered from COVID-19.

V gene TRBV11-2 combines with J gene TRBJ2-1; 11 positions agree with TRBD2. The germline gives CDR1 SGHAT, CDR2 FQNNGV. V gave up 0 bases and J gave up 8 bases; unmatched junction bases: 6. This CDR3 contains 16 residues. The CDR3 sequence: CASSLDRLAGGDEQFF. The DNA of the CDR3 is TGTGCCAGCAGCTTAGATCGGCTAGCGGGAGGTGATGAGCAGTTCTTC.

The chain is built from TRBV19 and TRBJ2-3; TRBD2 matches 10 bases. There are 20 residues in the CDR3. Germline assignment: CDR1 LNHDA and CDR2 SQIVND (reference sequence). Trimming removed 3 bases from V and 0 bases from J; junction bases left unmatched: 15. The CDR3 coding sequence is TGTGCCAGTAGTATGAAGGCCCTAGCGGGAGAGGCATTAAGCACAGATACGCAGTATTTT. This sequence encodes CASSMKALAGEALSTDTQYF.

This chain joins TRBV29-1 and TRBJ2-3; D uncertain. CDR1 SQVTM and CDR2 ANQGSEA come from the germline V gene. There are 15 residues in the CDR3. The ends were cut back, 4 bases at V and 0 bases at J, with 14 bases in the middle. The CDR3 sequence is CSVGHTSASTDTQYF. CDR3 in DNA: TGCAGCGTTGGCCATACTTCCGCTAGCACAGATACGCAGTATTTT.

This clone has a single count. The V call is TRBV29-1, the J call TRBJ1-2; D unresolved. CDR1 is SQVTM, CDR2 ANQGSEA, per germline. The CDR3 length is 13 residues. V lost 6 bases and J 0 bases, leaving 11 bases between the germline ends. The CDR3 DNA reads as TGCAGCGTCGACACCGAAGCTAACTATGGCTACACCTTC. Protein product: CSVDTEANYGYTF. Together with reference TRBV29-1 and TRBJ1-2, the CDR3 gives the full variable domain: SAVISQKPSRDICQRGTSLTIQCQVDSQVTMMFWYRQQPGQSLTLIATANQGSEATYESGFVIDKFPISRPNLTFSTLTVSNMSPEDSSIYLCSVDTEANYGYTFGSGTRLTVV.

Here the CDR3 DNA reads TGTGCCAGCAGTCCCCGGGACAGGGTCAATGAGCAGTTCTTC. Amino acids: CASSPRDRVNEQFF. The chain links TRBV2 to TRBJ2-1; TRBD1 aligns across 9 bases. The CDR3 sequence is 14 residues long. The V segment lost 5 bases and the J segment 6 bases; nucleotides outside the gene matches: 5. CDR1 and CDR2 (germline): SNHLY, FYNNEI. Combining the CDR3 with reference TRBV2 and TRBJ2-1 gives the whole variable domain EPEVTQTPSHQVTQMGQEVILRCVPISNHLYFYWYRQILGQKVEFLVSFYNNEISEKSEIFDDQFSVERPDGSNFTLKIRSTKLEDSAMYFCASSPRDRVNEQFFGPGTRLTVL.

The V and J genes are TRBV27 and TRBJ1-5, with D unresolved. CDR1 is MNHEY and CDR2 is SMNVEV in the germline V gene (reference sequence). This CDR3 has 15 amino acids. V lost 3 bases to trimming and J lost 0 bases, with 9 bases between them. Here the CDR3 DNA reads TGTGCCAGCAGTTTTAATGGAGATAGCAATCAGCCCCAGCATTTT. It specifies CASSFNGDSNQPQHF.

This clone appeared once. This sequence joins TRBV10-1 and TRBJ2-2, with D possibly matching TRBD2 (5 bases). CDR1 and CDR2 (germline): WNHNN, SYGVQD (reference sequence). The V end was cut by 6 bases, the J end by 5 bases, with 13 bases between. The CDR3 is made up of 14 amino acids. For the CDR3, the DNA is TGCGCCAGCAGCGACCCCCCGGGGACCGGGGAGCTGTTTTTT. Translating it yields CASSDPPGTGELFF.

The J gene is TRBJ2-1, the V gene TRBV19; D not certain. CDR1 and CDR2 from the germline V gene are LNHDA and SQIVND (reference sequence). This CDR3 is built from 14 residues. V lost 3 bases, J lost 0 bases, and 6 bases lay in between. The DNA of the CDR3 is TGTGCCAGTAGTATTTCTAGCTCCTACAATGAGCAGTTCTTC. It encodes CASSISSSYNEQFF.

The CDR3 DNA reads as TGTGCCAGCACCACGAACAGGGGACCTGAAGCTTTCTTT. It translates to CASTTNRGPEAFF. V gene TRBV12-3 or TRBV12-4 combines with J gene TRBJ1-1; TRBD1 agrees at 7 bases. CDR3 size: 13 residues. V was pared by 7 bases and J by 6 bases, with 8 bases of the junction left unmatched.

This clone is a singleton in its sample. The V call is TRBV5-5, the J call TRBJ2-3; weak D call: TRBD1 (6 bases). V was trimmed by 4 bases and J by 1 base, leaving 19 bases between them. The CDR3 consists of 17 residues. Germline CDR1 is SGHKS and CDR2 is YYEKEE (reference sequence). DNA for the CDR3: TGTGCCAGCAGCGACGGGATGGCAGGGGCACGCACAGATACGCAGTATTTT. It codes for CASSDGMAGARTDTQYF.

Concerning this clone itself: In the same sample, other DNA sequences code for this CDR3. This chain joins TRBV3-1 (or the pseudogene TRBV3-2) and TRBJ2-3; weak D call: TRBD1 (6 bases). CDR1 is LGHDT, CDR2 YNNKEL, per germline (reference sequence). Between the trimmed V and J ends, which lost 1 base and 2 bases, there was a span of 10 bases. The CDR3 runs to 15 residues. The DNA for the CDR3 is TGTGCCAGCAGCCAAGGTGGGGGCCCCACAGATACGCAGTATTTT. It is translated as CASSQGGGPTDTQYF.

The chain joins TRBV7-9 to TRBJ1-6; 8 bases line up with TRBD1. The CDR3 extends over 15 amino acids. Germline values: CDR1 SEHNR, CDR2 FQNEAQ (reference sequence). V lost 1 base to trimming and J lost 7 bases; unmatched junction nucleotides: 3. DNA of the CDR3: TGTGCCAGCAGCTTAGGACGACAGGGGAATTCACCCCTCCACTTT. It is translated as CASSLGRQGNSPLHF.

This chain links TRBV20-1 with TRBJ2-1, with TRBD2 matching over 13 bases. The V gene's germline CDR1 is DFQATT and CDR2 SNEGSKA (reference sequence). This CDR3 has 15 amino acids. V shed 3 bases and J 5 bases; nucleotides not matched to a gene: 4. CDR3 nucleotide sequence: TGCAGTGCTAGTGCGACTAGCGGGGGGCACAATGAGCAGTTCTTC. Protein product: CSASATSGGHNEQFF.

Only one count was recorded for this clone. The CDR3 is CASSPGQGQETQYF. CDR3 nucleotides: TGTGCCAGCAGCCCGGGACAGGGACAAGAGACCCAGTACTTC. The V call is TRBV5-4, the J call TRBJ2-5, with 9 bases aligning to TRBD1. Germline CDR1 and CDR2: SGHNT and YYREEE (reference sequence). CDR3 length equals 14 residues. Losses at the gene ends were 4 bases for V and 2 bases for J; bases not matched to a gene: 3.

This clone was counted a few times. The chain joins TRBV6-5 to TRBJ2-7; TRBD2 is a possible D gene (5 bases). V dropped 2 bases and J dropped 2 bases, with 13 bases sitting between them. This CDR3 spans 15 amino acids. CDR1 is MNHEY, CDR2 SVGAGI, per germline. The CDR3 here is CASSYPSGGTYEQYF. CDR3 coding DNA: TGTGCCAGCAGTTACCCCAGCGGAGGAACCTACGAGCAGTACTTC.

This sequence joins TRBV5-5 and TRBJ2-5; 8 bases map to TRBD1. There are 15 residues in the CDR3. Germline loops: CDR1 SGHKS, CDR2 YYEKEE (reference sequence). V shed 1 base and J 4 bases; nucleotides not matched to a gene: 6. CDR3 sequence (DNA): TGTGCCAGCAGCTTGATGGGGACAGGAGGAGAGACCCAGTACTTC. Its translation: CASSLMGTGGETQYF.

The chain links TRBV7-2 to TRBJ1-1, with TRBD1 as a possible D gene (6 bases). The germline CDR1 and CDR2 sequences are SGHTA and FQGNSA. The CDR3 sequence is 13 residues long. The germline V and J ends were trimmed by 8 bases and 1 base, with 11 bases remaining between them. The CDR3 loop reads CASDRLENTEAFF. CDR3 in DNA: TGTGCCAGCGACAGGTTGGAGAACACTGAAGCTTTCTTT.

With regard to this clone: The same CDR3 can be traced to other DNA sequences in this sample. The CDR3 bases are TGTGCCTGGAGCGTGAGAGGAGTCGAAGCTTTCTTT. It encodes CAWSVRGVEAFF. V gene TRBV30 combines with J gene TRBJ1-1, with D uncertain. This CDR3 comprises 12 residues. From germline, CDR1 is GTSNPN and CDR2 SVGIG (reference sequence). The V end lost 3 bases, the J end lost 8 bases, and 13 bases lay between the germline ends.

The CDR3 nucleotides are TGTGCCAGCAGTTACGACCCACAGGGTTCCTACGAGCAGTACTTC. This gives the protein CASSYDPQGSYEQYF. The chain uses TRBV6-5 and TRBJ2-7, with D perhaps TRBD1 (6 bases). V lost 2 bases and J lost 1, with 12 bases in between. In germline, CDR1 is MNHEY, CDR2 SVGAGI. The CDR3 is 15 residues long.

A note on this clone: Other nucleotide sequences in the sample specify the same CDR3. This chain joins TRBV18 and TRBJ2-5; D may be TRBD1 (6 bases). Looked up from germline, CDR1 is KGHSH and CDR2 is LQKENI. The CDR3 sequence is 13 residues long. V was pared by 4 bases and J by 3 bases, with 9 bases between. CDR3 in amino acids: CASSLNREETQYF. The CDR3 nucleotides are TGTGCCAGCTCACTTAACAGGGAAGAGACCCAGTACTTC.

This clone appeared once. V and J are TRBV15 and TRBJ2-7; perhaps TRBD2 as D (6 bases). The CDR3 is made up of 15 amino acids. Between the trimmed V and J ends, which lost 1 base and 0 bases, there was a span of 10 bases. CDR1 is LNHNV, CDR2 YYDKDF, per germline (reference sequence). The CDR3 DNA sequence: TGTGCCACCAGCAGAGGCCCTAGCGTCTCCTACGAGCAGTACTTC. Translated: CATSRGPSVSYEQYF.

The chain is built from TRBV2 and TRBJ1-1; the D is unclear. The CDR3 is 11 residues long. V was pared by 5 bases and J by 10 bases, with 11 bases between. Germline V gives CDR1 SNHLY, CDR2 FYNNEI. This chain's CDR3 is CASSPRVVAFF. The CDR3 region has the DNA TGTGCCAGCAGTCCCCGAGTCGTAGCTTTCTTT.

In this sample, this clone turned up once. This sequence joins TRBV25-1 and TRBJ2-5; the D gene is possibly TRBD2 (5 bases). V gave up 4 bases and J gave up 7 bases, with 13 bases separating them. Germline CDR1 is MGHDK and CDR2 is SYGVNS. The CDR3 loop spans 13 amino acids. The CDR3 coding sequence is TGTGCCAGCAGTGGTTTAAGTGCGGGGACCCAGTACTTC. This sequence encodes CASSGLSAGTQYF.

CDR3 coding DNA: TGTGCCAGCAGCGTCTTAGCGGGAGAGGAGAATGAGCAGTTCTTC. This encodes CASSVLAGEENEQFF. The genes are TRBV9 and TRBJ2-1, with 9 bases that match TRBD2. Germline lookup yields CDR1 SGDLS and CDR2 YYNGEE. The CDR3 length is 15 residues. After removal of 2 bases from V and 7 bases from J, the junction contained 7 bases not matched to a gene.

The rearrangement uses TRBV4-1 and TRBJ1-1; no reliable D call. Germline V lookup: CDR1 MGHRA, CDR2 YSYEKL. V gave up 3 bases and J gave up 2 bases, with 13 bases separating them. This CDR3 has 15 amino acids. The CDR3 reads CASSQRHILNTEAFF. CDR3 nucleotides: TGCGCCAGCAGCCAGAGGCACATTCTTAACACTGAAGCTTTCTTT.

This rearrangement joins TRBV7-2 to TRBJ2-3; weak D call: TRBD2 (6 bases). The CDR3 loop spans 14 amino acids. Germline CDR1 is SGHTA and CDR2 is FQGNSA. The V and J ends lost 5 bases and 2 bases respectively, with 11 bases between them. CDR3 bases: TGTGCCAGCAGCCAACCGGGAGTCACAGATACGCAGTATTTT. Protein product: CASSQPGVTDTQYF.

The chain recombines TRBV18 with TRBJ1-2, with 8 bases aligning to TRBD1. Germline values: CDR1 KGHSH, CDR2 LQKENI. The CDR3 totals 19 residues. The ends lost 3 bases at V and 1 base at J; junction bases unmatched: 16. The CDR3 DNA sequence: TGTGCCAGCTCACCCCCCCCCACTGACAGGGGCAATCTTAACTATGGCTACACCTTC. Translation gives CASSPPPTDRGNLNYGYTF.